This T cell receptor beta chain was sequenced in a study of T cell responses to AZD1222 COVID-19 vaccine. Turning to this clone: Its antigen is still unknown.

TCRdb keeps only in-frame clones here, not all; method: immunoSEQ multiplex PCR. The sample lists about 96,000 clones, roughly 90% occurring once. Study findings and constraints: Only five to seven individuals given AZD1222 were seropositive at baseline.

The sample consisted of peripheral blood, taken on day 0 of AZD1222 vaccination. This receptor was obtained from an adult in good health.

As DNA, the CDR3 is TGTGCCAGCAGCTGGACACCTAAGGGGGGGTACGAGCAGTACTTC. Translated, it gives CASSWTPKGGYEQYF. V gene TRBV5-4 combines with J gene TRBJ2-7; TRBD2 is a possible D gene (7 bases). Germline CDR1 reads SGHNT; CDR2 reads YYREEE (reference sequence). The CDR3 runs to 15 residues. Trimming took 3 bases from V and 4 from J, leaving 17 bases between them.